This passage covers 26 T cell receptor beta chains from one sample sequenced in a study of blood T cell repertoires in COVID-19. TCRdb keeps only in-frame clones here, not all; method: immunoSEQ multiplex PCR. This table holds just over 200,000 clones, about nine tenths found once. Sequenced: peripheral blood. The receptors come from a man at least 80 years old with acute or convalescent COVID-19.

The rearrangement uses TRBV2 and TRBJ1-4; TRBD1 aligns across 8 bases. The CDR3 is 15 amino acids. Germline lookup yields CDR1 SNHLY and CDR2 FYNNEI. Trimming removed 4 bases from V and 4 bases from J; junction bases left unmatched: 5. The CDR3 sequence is CASSAQGAGNEKLFF. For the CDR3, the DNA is TGTGCCAGCAGTGCTCAGGGGGCGGGTAATGAAAAACTGTTTTTT.

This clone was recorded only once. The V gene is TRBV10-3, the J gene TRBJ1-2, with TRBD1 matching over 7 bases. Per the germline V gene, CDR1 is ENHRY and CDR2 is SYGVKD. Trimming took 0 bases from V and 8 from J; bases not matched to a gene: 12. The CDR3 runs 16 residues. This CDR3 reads CAISESPFEGAQGYTF. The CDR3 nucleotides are TGTGCCATCAGTGAGTCTCCGTTTGAGGGGGCGCAGGGCTACACCTTC.

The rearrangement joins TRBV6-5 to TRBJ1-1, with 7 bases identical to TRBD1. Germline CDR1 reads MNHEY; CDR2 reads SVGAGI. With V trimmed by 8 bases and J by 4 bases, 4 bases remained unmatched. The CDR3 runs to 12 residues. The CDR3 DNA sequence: TGTGCCAGCTCGACAGGGCCCACTGAAGCTTTCTTT. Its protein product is CASSTGPTEAFF.

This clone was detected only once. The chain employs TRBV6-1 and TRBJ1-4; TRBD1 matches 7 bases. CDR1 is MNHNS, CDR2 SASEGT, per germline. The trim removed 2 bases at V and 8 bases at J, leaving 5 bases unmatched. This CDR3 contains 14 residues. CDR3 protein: CASSEHRGNEKLFF. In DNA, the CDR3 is TGTGCCAGCAGTGAACACAGGGGAAACGAAAAACTGTTTTTT.

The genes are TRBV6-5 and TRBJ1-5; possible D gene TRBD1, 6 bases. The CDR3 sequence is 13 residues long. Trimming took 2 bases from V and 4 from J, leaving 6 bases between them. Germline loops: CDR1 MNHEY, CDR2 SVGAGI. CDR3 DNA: TGTGCCAGCAGTTACACAGGGAATCAGCCCCAGCATTTT. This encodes CASSYTGNQPQHF.

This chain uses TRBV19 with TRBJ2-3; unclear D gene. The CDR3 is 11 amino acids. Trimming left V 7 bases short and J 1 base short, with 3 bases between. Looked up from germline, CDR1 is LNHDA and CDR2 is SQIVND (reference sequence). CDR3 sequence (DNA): TGTGCCAGTATCGGCACAGATACGCAGTATTTT. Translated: CASIGTDTQYF.

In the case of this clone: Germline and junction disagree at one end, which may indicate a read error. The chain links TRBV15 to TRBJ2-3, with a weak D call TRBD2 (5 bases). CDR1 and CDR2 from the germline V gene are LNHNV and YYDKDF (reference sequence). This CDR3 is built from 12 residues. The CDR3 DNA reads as TGTGCCACCAGCAGAGATCATAGCACGCGGGTTTTT. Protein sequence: CATSRDHSTRVF.

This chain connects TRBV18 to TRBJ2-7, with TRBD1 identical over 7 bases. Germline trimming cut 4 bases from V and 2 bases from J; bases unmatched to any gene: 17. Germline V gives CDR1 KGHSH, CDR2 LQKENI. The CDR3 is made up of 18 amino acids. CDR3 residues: CASSLGTEGVFGPYEQYF. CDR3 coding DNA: TGTGCCAGCTCACTCGGGACAGAGGGGGTGTTCGGTCCCTACGAGCAGTACTTC.

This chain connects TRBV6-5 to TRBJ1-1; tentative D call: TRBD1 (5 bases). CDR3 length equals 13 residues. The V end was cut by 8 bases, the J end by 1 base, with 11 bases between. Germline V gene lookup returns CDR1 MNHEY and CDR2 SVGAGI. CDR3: CASQGVRNTEAFF. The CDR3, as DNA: TGTGCCAGCCAAGGGGTACGGAACACTGAAGCTTTCTTT.

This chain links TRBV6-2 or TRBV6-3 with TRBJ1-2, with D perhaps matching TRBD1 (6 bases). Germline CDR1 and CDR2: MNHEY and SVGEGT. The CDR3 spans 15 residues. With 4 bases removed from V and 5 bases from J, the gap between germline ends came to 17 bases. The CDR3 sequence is CASSSSGTNLYGYTF. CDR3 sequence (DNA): TGTGCCAGCAGTTCATCCGGGACAAATCTTTATGGCTACACCTTC.

CDR3 region: CASSTFRQGFRGYTF. The CDR3 region has the DNA TGTGCCAGCAGCACATTTAGACAGGGCTTTCGTGGCTACACCTTC. This chain connects TRBV7-2 to TRBJ1-2; 7 bases line up with TRBD1. Germline-derived CDR1 and CDR2 are SGHTA and FQGNSA. With 5 bases clipped from V and 7 bases from J, the junction kept 13 bases outside the gene matches. This CDR3 is built from 15 residues.

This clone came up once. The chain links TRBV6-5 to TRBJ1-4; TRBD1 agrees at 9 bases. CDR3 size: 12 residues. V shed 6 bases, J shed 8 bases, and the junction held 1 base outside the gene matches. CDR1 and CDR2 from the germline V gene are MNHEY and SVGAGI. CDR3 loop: CASRTGGEKLFF. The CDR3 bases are TGTGCCAGCAGAACAGGGGGCGAAAAACTGTTTTTT.

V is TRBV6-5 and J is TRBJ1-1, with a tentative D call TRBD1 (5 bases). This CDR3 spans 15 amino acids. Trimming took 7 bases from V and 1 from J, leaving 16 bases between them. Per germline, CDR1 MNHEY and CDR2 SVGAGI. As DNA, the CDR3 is TGTGCCAGCAAGCTTGGAGGGACCCAGAACACTGAAGCTTTCTTT. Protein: CASKLGGTQNTEAFF.

The CDR3 loop is CASGRGAGVNEQFF. The CDR3 coding sequence is TGTGCCAGCGGGAGGGGGGCCGGGGTGAATGAGCAGTTCTTC. The chain carries TRBV2 and TRBJ2-1; D possibly corresponds to TRBD2 (7 bases). The germline gives CDR1 SNHLY, CDR2 FYNNEI. Between the trimmed V and J ends, which lost 8 bases and 7 bases, there was a span of 18 bases. CDR3 size: 14 residues.

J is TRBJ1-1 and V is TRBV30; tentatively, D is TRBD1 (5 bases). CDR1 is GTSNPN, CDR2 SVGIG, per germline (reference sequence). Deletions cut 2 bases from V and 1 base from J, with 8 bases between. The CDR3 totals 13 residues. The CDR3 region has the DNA TGTGCCTGGAGTTCAGGGCAGAACACTGAAGCTTTCTTT. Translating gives CAWSSGQNTEAFF.

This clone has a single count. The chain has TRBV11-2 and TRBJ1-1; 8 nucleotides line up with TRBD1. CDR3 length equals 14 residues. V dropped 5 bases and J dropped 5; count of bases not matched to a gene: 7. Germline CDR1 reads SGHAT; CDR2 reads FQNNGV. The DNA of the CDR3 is TGTGCCAGCAGCCGCGACAGGGGCGGAACTGAAGCTTTCTTT. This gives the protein CASSRDRGGTEAFF.

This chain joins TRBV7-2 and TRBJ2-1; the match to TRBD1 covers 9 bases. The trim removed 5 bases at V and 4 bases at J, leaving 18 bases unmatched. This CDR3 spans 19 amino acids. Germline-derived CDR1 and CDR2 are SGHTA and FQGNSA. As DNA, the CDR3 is TGTGCCAGCAGCGCCGGGGACAGGGAGAATAGGAGACTATACAATGAGCAGTTCTTC. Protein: CASSAGDRENRRLYNEQFF.

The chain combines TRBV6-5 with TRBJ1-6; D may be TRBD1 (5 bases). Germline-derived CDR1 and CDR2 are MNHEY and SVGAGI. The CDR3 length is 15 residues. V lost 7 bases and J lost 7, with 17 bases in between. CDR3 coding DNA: TGTGCCAGCACCCTATCAGGGATTTTGAATTCACCCCTCCACTTT. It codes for CASTLSGILNSPLHF.

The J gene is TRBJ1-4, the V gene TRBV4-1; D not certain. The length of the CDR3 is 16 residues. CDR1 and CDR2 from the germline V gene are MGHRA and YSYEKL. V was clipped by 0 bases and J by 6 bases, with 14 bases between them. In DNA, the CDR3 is TGCGCCAGCAGCCAAGATTTTAACTCACTCTATGAAAAACTGTTTTTT. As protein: CASSQDFNSLYEKLFF.

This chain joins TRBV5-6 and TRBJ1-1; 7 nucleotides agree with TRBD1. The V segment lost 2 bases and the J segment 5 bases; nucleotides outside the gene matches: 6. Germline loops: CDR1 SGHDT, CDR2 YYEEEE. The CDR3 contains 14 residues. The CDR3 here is CASSLLGRGTEAFF. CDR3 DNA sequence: TGTGCCAGCAGCTTATTAGGCAGGGGGACTGAAGCTTTCTTT.

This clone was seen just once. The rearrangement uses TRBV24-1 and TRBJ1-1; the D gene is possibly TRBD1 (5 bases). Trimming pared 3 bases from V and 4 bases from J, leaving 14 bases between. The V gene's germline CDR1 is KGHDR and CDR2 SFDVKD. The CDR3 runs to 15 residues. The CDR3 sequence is CATSDSRGVVTEAFF. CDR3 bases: TGTGCCACCAGTGATAGCCGGGGGGTGGTCACTGAAGCTTTCTTT.

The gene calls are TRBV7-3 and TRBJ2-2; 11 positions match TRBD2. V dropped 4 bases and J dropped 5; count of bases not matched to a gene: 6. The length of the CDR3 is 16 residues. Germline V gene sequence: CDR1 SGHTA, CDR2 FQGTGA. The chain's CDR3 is CASSSGLAGGTGELFF. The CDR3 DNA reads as TGTGCCAGCAGCTCCGGACTAGCGGGTGGTACCGGGGAGCTGTTTTTT.

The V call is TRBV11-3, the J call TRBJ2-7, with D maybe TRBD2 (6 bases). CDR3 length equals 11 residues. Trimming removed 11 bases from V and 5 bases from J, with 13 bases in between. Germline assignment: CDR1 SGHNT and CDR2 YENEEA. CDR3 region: CARGSDNEQYV. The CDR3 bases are TGTGCCCGGGGGTCCGACAACGAGCAGTACGTC.

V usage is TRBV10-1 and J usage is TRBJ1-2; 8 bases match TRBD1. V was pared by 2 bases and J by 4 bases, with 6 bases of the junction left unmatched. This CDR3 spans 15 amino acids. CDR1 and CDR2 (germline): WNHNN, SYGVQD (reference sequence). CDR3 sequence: CASSEPDRASYGYTF. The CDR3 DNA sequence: TGCGCCAGCAGTGAGCCGGACAGGGCGAGCTATGGCTACACCTTC.

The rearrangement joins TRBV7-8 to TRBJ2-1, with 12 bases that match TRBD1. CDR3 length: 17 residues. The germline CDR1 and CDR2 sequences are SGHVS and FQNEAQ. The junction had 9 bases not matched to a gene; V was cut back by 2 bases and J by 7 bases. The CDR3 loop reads CASSLQGTGGARNEQFF. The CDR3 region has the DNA TGTGCCAGCAGCTTACAGGGGACAGGGGGCGCGAGGAATGAGCAGTTCTTC.

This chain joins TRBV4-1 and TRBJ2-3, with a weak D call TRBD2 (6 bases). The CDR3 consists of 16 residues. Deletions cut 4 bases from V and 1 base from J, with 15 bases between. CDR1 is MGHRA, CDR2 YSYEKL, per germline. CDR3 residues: CASSPRVGGRTDTQYF. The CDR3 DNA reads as TGCGCCAGCAGCCCGCGGGTGGGGGGACGCACAGATACGCAGTATTTT.